This T cell receptor (beta chain) was captured by sequencing in a study of blood T cell repertoires in COVID-19. From germline, CDR1 is SGDLS and CDR2 YYNGEE. J lost 5 bases, V lost 0 bases, and 5 bases had no gene match. This CDR3 spans 16 amino acids. Libraries were prepared by immunoSEQ multiplex PCR; TCRdb keeps only in-frame clonotypes and omits some of them. The sample holds about 100,000 clones; over 65% are singletons and the top ten take 26%. The origin of this receptor is a man aged 60 to 75 with acute or convalescent COVID-19. Material for sequencing was peripheral blood. The gene calls are TRBV9 and TRBJ2-2, with 9 bases fitting TRBD2. DNA for the CDR3: TGTGCCAGCAGCGTAGTCGGCGGGAGGGGAACCGGGGAGCTGTTTTTT. It encodes CASSVVGGRGTGELFF. Based on the CDR3 plus reference TRBV9 and TRBJ2-2, the full variable domain is DSGVTQTPKHLITATGQRVTLRCSPRSGDLSVYWYQQSLDQGLQFLIQYYNGEERAKGNILERFSAQQFPDLHSELNLSSLELGDSALYFCASSVVGGRGTGELFFGEGSRLTVL.